These 27 T cell receptor beta chains share one sample of origin, sequenced in a study of OX40 agonist ivuxolimab in advanced cancers. Assay used: immunoSEQ multiplex PCR; TCRdb lists only in-frame clones, some missing. The repertoire holds roughly 75,000 clones, approximately 91% seen once, with about an eighth in the top ten. The sample in question was CD4+ or CD8+ T cells sorted from blood, obtained in a trial of the OX40 agonist ivuxolimab. The receptors here all came from an adult with an advanced solid tumor such as melanoma, head and neck, liver or kidney cancer.

This chain joins TRBV29-1 and TRBJ2-7, with 8 bases identical to TRBD1. Germline CDR1 is SQVTM and CDR2 is ANQGSEA. This CDR3 contains 11 residues. The V gene end was trimmed by 7 bases and the J gene end by 7 bases; junction bases not matched to a gene: 6. This CDR3 is CSGSRGQEQYF. The DNA of the CDR3 is TGCAGCGGCAGCAGGGGGCAAGAGCAGTACTTC.

The genes are TRBV30 and TRBJ1-3; D is perhaps TRBD1 (5 bases). Germline CDR1 is GTSNPN and CDR2 is SVGIG (reference sequence). The CDR3 length is 14 residues. Trimming removed 2 bases at V and 1 base at J, with 9 bases between. The CDR3 protein is CAWSLGGSGNTIYF. The CDR3 DNA follows: TGTGCCTGGAGTTTGGGGGGGTCTGGAAACACCATATATTTT.

The chain employs TRBV9 and TRBJ1-4; TRBD1 might be the D (5 bases). The CDR3 runs 15 residues. In germline, CDR1 is SGDLS, CDR2 YYNGEE. Trimming took 2 bases from V and 7 from J, leaving 15 bases between them. The CDR3: CASSVWGEMGEKLFF. The CDR3 nucleotides read TGTGCCAGCAGCGTTTGGGGGGAGATGGGTGAAAAACTGTTTTTT.

The gene calls are TRBV4-1 and TRBJ2-7; D is undetermined. Germline V gives CDR1 MGHRA, CDR2 YSYEKL. This CDR3 is 16 amino acids long. V lost 2 bases and J lost 3, with 17 bases in between. The CDR3 DNA follows: TGCGCCAGCAGCCAAACCCAGACGGGTGATGGCTACGAGCAGTACTTC. Amino acids: CASSQTQTGDGYEQYF.

This sequence joins TRBV19 and TRBJ2-5; TRBD1 matches 7 bases. With the DNA end fitting TRBJ2-7 better, the J assignment may be wrong. CDR3 length equals 14 residues. Germline CDR1 is LNHDA and CDR2 is SQIVND (reference sequence). The CDR3 here is CASSIAQGVDEQYF. The CDR3 DNA follows: TGTGCCAGTAGTATAGCCCAGGGGGTCGACGAGCAGTACTTC.

J is TRBJ1-2 and V is TRBV6-5; 9 nucleotides line up with TRBD1. Germline V CDR1 and CDR2: MNHEY, SVGAGI. Germline trimming cut 4 bases from V and 4 bases from J; bases unmatched to any gene: 4. The CDR3 runs to 14 residues. CDR3 sequence: CASSWDRESYGYTF. The CDR3 nucleotides read TGTGCCAGCAGTTGGGACAGGGAGAGCTATGGCTACACCTTC.

The chain combines TRBV11-2 with TRBJ2-4; D may correspond to TRBD1 or TRBD2 (6 bases each). This CDR3 has 16 amino acids. Trimming cost V 5 bases and J 0 bases, with 14 bases left between them. The V gene's germline CDR1 is SGHAT and CDR2 FQNNGV. Written as DNA, the CDR3 is TGTGCCAGCAGCACCTACAGGGACTTAGCCAAAAACATTCAGTACTTC. Amino acids: CASSTYRDLAKNIQYF.

The chain is built from TRBV13 and TRBJ1-5; TRBD1 agrees at 7 bases. The CDR3 loop spans 14 amino acids. Trimming cost V 5 bases and J 5 bases; bases outside gene matches: 6. Germline CDR1 PRHDT, CDR2 FYEKMQ (reference sequence). The CDR3 region is CASSIDRVDQPQHF. CDR3 DNA sequence: TGTGCCAGCAGCATTGACAGGGTGGATCAGCCCCAGCATTTT.

CDR3 sequence: CASSLDAGDTETQYF. The CDR3, as DNA: TGTGCCAGCAGCTTGGACGCGGGAGATACGGAGACCCAGTACTTC. The rearrangement links TRBV11-2 to TRBJ2-5; 7 bases are a match to TRBD2. Per germline, CDR1 SGHAT and CDR2 FQNNGV. The CDR3 totals 15 residues. V dropped 3 bases and J dropped 5; count of bases not matched to a gene: 9.

The chain is built from TRBV11-2 and TRBJ2-7, with 10 bases lining up with TRBD1. This CDR3 contains 14 residues. Germline V gives CDR1 SGHAT, CDR2 FQNNGV. V was clipped by 5 bases and J by 5 bases; unmatched bases: 6. For the CDR3, the DNA is TGTGCCAGCAGCGCGGACAGGGGGTTCGACGAGCAGTACTTC. Translating it yields CASSADRGFDEQYF.

The chain uses TRBV2 and TRBJ1-1; 9 nucleotides line up with TRBD1. V was clipped by 5 bases and J by 4 bases; unmatched bases: 8. Germline V gene data show CDR1 as SNHLY and CDR2 as FYNNEI. The length of the CDR3 is 15 residues. This CDR3 is CASSPGQGWGTEAFF. The DNA for the CDR3 is TGTGCCAGCAGTCCGGGACAGGGCTGGGGCACTGAAGCTTTCTTT.

The gene calls are TRBV5-1 and TRBJ2-1; D uncertain. Trimming left V 1 base short and J 8 bases short, with 13 bases between. Looked up from germline, CDR1 is SGHRS and CDR2 is YFSETQ. The CDR3 covers 14 residues. The CDR3 region is CASSLSSAPHEQFF. CDR3 bases: TGCGCCAGCAGCTTGTCCAGCGCTCCCCATGAGCAGTTCTTC.

This rearrangement joins TRBV11-3 to TRBJ1-1; TRBD1 is a possible D gene (5 bases). V lost 2 bases, J lost 1 base, and 8 bases lay in between. The CDR3 spans 14 residues. From germline, CDR1 is SGHNT and CDR2 YENEEA. Here the CDR3 DNA reads TGTGCCAGCAGCTTACGCCAGGGGAACACTGAAGCTTTCTTT. Its protein product is CASSLRQGNTEAFF.

The J gene is TRBJ2-3, the V gene TRBV19, with 7 bases that match TRBD2. The CDR3 runs to 18 residues. Germline V gene sequence: CDR1 LNHDA, CDR2 SQIVND (reference sequence). The V and J ends lost 2 bases and 0 bases, in that order; junction bases with no gene match: 11. CDR3 sequence (DNA): TGTGCCAGTAGTATACTAGCTATCGGGGGAGGGAGCACAGATACGCAGTATTTT. Protein product: CASSILAIGGGSTDTQYF.

Turning to this clone: This sample includes further DNA sequences coding for the same CDR3. The rearrangement joins TRBV4-1 to TRBJ2-7, with D uncertain. V dropped 6 bases and J dropped 2 bases, with 14 bases sitting between them. The CDR3 has 14 residues. CDR1 is MGHRA and CDR2 is YSYEKL in the germline V gene. The CDR3 region is CASSLSGVAYEQYF. In DNA, the CDR3 is TGCGCCAGCAGTCTCAGTGGCGTAGCCTACGAGCAGTACTTC.

J is TRBJ2-1 and V is TRBV29-1; 12 bases fit TRBD2. J was trimmed by 5 bases and V by 7 bases; bases with no gene match: 3. Germline V gene sequence: CDR1 SQVTM, CDR2 ANQGSEA. CDR3 length: 13 residues. CDR3 loop: CSAGLAGNNEQFF. The CDR3 bases are TGCAGCGCTGGACTAGCGGGAAACAATGAGCAGTTCTTC.

Sample share makes this clone medium-sized. The chain couples TRBV6-5 to TRBJ2-2; 8 positions agree with TRBD1. The CDR3 covers 15 residues. The V segment lost 6 bases and the J segment 5 bases; nucleotides outside the gene matches: 8. Germline V gene sequence: CDR1 MNHEY, CDR2 SVGAGI. This CDR3 is CASSSTGVETGELFF. For the CDR3, the DNA is TGTGCCAGCAGCTCGACAGGGGTGGAGACCGGGGAGCTGTTTTTT.

The chain has TRBV10-3 and TRBJ2-7; possibly TRBD2 for D (6 bases). The CDR3 is made up of 14 amino acids. Trimming removed 3 bases at V and 7 bases at J, with 16 bases between. Germline V gene data show CDR1 as ENHRY and CDR2 as SYGVKD. CDR3 in amino acids: CAISEVSGPREQYF. Here the CDR3 DNA reads TGTGCCATCAGTGAAGTTAGCGGACCTAGGGAGCAGTACTTC.

The chain links TRBV7-8 to TRBJ1-1, with TRBD1 identical over 8 bases. Germline CDR1 SGHVS, CDR2 FQNEAQ. This CDR3 has 15 residues. V trimming: 3 bases; J trimming: 3 bases; junction bases outside the gene matches: 6. CDR3 in DNA: TGTGCCAGCAGCTTGTACAGGGGGGCTTACACTGAAGCTTTCTTT. Its translation: CASSLYRGAYTEAFF.

The V and J genes are TRBV15 and TRBJ2-4; D may be TRBD1 (5 bases). CDR3 length equals 14 residues. The germline V gene has CDR1 LNHNV and CDR2 YYDKDF (reference sequence). With 3 bases removed from V and 8 bases from J, the gap between germline ends came to 14 bases. CDR3 sequence reads: CATSSQGVRDIQYF. The CDR3 bases are TGTGCCACCAGCAGCCAGGGTGTTCGGGACATTCAGTACTTC.

This clone was counted a single time. The V call is TRBV7-8, the J call TRBJ2-5; D ambiguous. CDR1 and CDR2 from the germline V gene are SGHVS and FQNEAQ. The V end lost 5 bases, the J end lost 7 bases, and 11 bases lay between the germline ends. The CDR3 is 12 amino acids. CDR3 amino acids: CASSPNGGTQYF. CDR3 bases: TGTGCCAGCAGCCCGAACGGTGGGACCCAGTACTTC.

The sample holds a few counts of this clone. This chain uses TRBV28 with TRBJ2-7; TRBD1 matches at 7 bases. This CDR3 has 12 amino acids. Trimming at V came to 7 bases and at J to 5 bases, leaving 5 bases not matched to a gene. Germline assignment: CDR1 MDHEN and CDR2 SYDVKM. In DNA form, the CDR3 reads TGTGCCAGCAAAGAGACAGGGAACGAGCAGTACTTC. This translates into CASKETGNEQYF.

The chain uses TRBV27 and TRBJ1-1; tentatively, D is TRBD1 (6 bases). The V gene's germline CDR1 is MNHEY and CDR2 SMNVEV (reference sequence). The CDR3 is 15 amino acids. Trimming took off 6 bases at V and 5 bases at J, with 19 bases between the two ends. This CDR3 reads CASSHLRGAGTEAFF. For the CDR3, the DNA is TGTGCCAGCAGCCACCTGAGGGGGGCAGGGACTGAAGCTTTCTTT.

This clone was counted only a few times. The V and J genes are TRBV7-8 and TRBJ1-1; 9 nucleotides agree with TRBD1. Trimming cost V 5 bases and J 5 bases; bases outside gene matches: 9. The germline gives CDR1 SGHVS, CDR2 FQNEAQ. CDR3 length: 15 amino acids. The DNA for the CDR3 is TGTGCCAGCAGCAAACGGACAGGGGAAGGTACTGAAGCTTTCTTT. Its protein is CASSKRTGEGTEAFF. Full variable domain (rest looked up from reference TRBV7-8 and TRBJ1-1): GAGVSQSPRYKVAKRGQDVALRCDPISGHVSLFWYQQALGQGPEFLTYFQNEAQLDKSGLPSDRFFAERPEGSVSTLKIQRTQQEDSAVYLCASSKRTGEGTEAFFGQGTRLTVV.

V is TRBV5-6 and J is TRBJ2-1, with 12 positions matching TRBD2. The CDR3 has 14 amino acids. The junction had 5 bases not matched to a gene; V was cut back by 6 bases and J by 7 bases. CDR1 and CDR2 from the germline V gene are SGHDT and YYEEEE. The CDR3: CASTWTSGDNEQFF. The CDR3 DNA reads TGTGCCAGCACTTGGACTAGCGGGGATAATGAGCAGTTCTTC.

The genes are TRBV9 and TRBJ1-5; the D gene is possibly TRBD1 (5 bases). The CDR3 length is 13 residues. Germline values: CDR1 SGDLS, CDR2 YYNGEE. Trimming shortened V by 8 bases and J by 1 base, and 10 bases separated the two germline ends. The CDR3 here is CASPRQSNQPQHF. Written as DNA, the CDR3 is TGTGCCAGTCCCAGACAGAGCAATCAGCCCCAGCATTTT.

The CDR3 loop reads CASSLATGELFF. CDR3 bases: TGTGCCAGCAGCTTAGCCACCGGGGAGCTGTTTTTT. The chain carries TRBV7-9 and TRBJ2-2; D gene unclear. The V end lost 0 bases, the J end lost 4 bases, and 0 bases lay between the germline ends. Germline CDR1 SEHNR, CDR2 FQNEAQ (reference sequence). The CDR3 is made up of 12 amino acids.